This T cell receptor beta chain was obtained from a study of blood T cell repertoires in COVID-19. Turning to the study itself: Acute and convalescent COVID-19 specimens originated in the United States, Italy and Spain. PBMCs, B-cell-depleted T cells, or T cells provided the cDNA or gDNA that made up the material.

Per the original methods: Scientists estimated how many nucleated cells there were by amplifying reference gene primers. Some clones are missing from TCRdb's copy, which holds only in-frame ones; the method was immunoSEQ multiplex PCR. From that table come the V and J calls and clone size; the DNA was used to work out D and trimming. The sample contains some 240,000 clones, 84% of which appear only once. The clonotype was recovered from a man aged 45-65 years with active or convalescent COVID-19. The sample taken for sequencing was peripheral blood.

In DNA, the CDR3 is TGTGCCAGCAGTAAATATCGGGACAGGGGATTTTACAATGAGCAGTTCTTC. Protein: CASSKYRDRGFYNEQFF. This chain links TRBV28 with TRBJ2-1, with 10 bases matching TRBD1. Trimming cost V 5 bases and J 4 bases; bases outside gene matches: 11. The CDR3 loop spans 17 amino acids. The germline V gene has CDR1 MDHEN and CDR2 SYDVKM.